This T cell receptor beta chain emerged from a study of shared clonotypes between healthy human individuals. Regarding the study as a whole: Donors were few, which limited the genetic and exposure-history diversity represented.

Note on this clone: The target antigen is unknown.

V dropped 5 bases and J dropped 7; count of bases not matched to a gene: 12. The CDR3 runs to 14 residues. Per germline, CDR1 SQVTM and CDR2 ANQGSEA. Genomic DNA of each subset was evenly split across several immunoSEQ plates. Profiled with immunoSEQ multiplex PCR; TCRdb holds only in-frame clones, not every one. Of some 1,400,000 clones listed, around 97% were seen once; the top ten hold over 1%. The TCR was taken from a man aged 30 to 39 in good health. The V gene is TRBV29-1, the J gene TRBJ2-7; 9 positions agree with TRBD1. Sequencing input: naive CD4+ T cells sorted from blood. This sample's subset: CD45RA+ positively selected. The chain's CDR3 is CSVRRDRDVFEQYF. The CDR3 DNA is TGCAGCGTTAGGAGGGACAGGGACGTCTTTGAGCAGTACTTC.